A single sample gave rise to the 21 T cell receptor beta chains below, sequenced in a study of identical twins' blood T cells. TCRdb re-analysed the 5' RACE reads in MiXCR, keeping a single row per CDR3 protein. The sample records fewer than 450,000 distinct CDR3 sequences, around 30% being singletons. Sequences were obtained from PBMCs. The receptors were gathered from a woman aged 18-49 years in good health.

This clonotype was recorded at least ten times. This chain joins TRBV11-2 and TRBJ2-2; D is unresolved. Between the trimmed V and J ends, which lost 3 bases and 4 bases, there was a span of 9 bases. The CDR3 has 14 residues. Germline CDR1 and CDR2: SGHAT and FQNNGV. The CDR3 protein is CASSFQSSTGELFF. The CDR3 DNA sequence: TGTGCCAGCAGCTTCCAGAGTTCCACCGGGGAGCTGTTTTTT.

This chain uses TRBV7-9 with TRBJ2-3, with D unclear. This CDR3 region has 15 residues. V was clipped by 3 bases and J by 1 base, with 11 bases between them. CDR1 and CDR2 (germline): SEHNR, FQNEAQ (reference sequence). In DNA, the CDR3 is TGTGCCAGCAGCTTGAGAAGATTAGGCACAGATACGCAGTATTTT. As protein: CASSLRRLGTDTQYF. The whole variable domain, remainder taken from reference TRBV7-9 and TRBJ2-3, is DTGVSQNPRHKITKRGQNVTFRCDPISEHNRLYWYRQTLGQGPEFLTYFQNEAQLEKSRLLSDRFSAERPKGSFSTLEIQRTEQGDSAMYLCASSLRRLGTDTQYFGPGTRLTVL.

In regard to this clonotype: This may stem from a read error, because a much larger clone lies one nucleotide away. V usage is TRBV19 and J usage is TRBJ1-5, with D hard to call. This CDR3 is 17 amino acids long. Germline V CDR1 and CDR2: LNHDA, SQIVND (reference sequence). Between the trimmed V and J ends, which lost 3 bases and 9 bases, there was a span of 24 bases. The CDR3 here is CASSMSGVSFGYRPQHF. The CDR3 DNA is TGTGCCAGTAGTATGTCCGGGGTATCGTTCGGTTATCGGCCCCAGCATTTT.

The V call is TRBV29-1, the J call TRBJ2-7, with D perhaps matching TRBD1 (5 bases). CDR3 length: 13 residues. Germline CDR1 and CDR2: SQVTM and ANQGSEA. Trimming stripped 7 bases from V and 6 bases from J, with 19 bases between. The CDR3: CSARTQGYSEQYF. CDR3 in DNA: TGCAGCGCCCGTACCCAGGGTTATAGCGAGCAGTACTTC.

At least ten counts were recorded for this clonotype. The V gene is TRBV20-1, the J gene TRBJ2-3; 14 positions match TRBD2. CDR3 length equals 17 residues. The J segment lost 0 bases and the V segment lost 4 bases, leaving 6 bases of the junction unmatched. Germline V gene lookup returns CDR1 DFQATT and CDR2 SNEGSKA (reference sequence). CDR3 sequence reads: CSAIRLAGGLSTDTQYF. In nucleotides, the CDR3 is TGCAGTGCTATCAGACTAGCGGGGGGGTTGAGCACAGATACGCAGTATTTT.

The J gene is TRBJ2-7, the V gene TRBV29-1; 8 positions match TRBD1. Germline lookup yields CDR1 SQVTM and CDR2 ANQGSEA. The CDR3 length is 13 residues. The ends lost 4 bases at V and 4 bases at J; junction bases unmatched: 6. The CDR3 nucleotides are TGCAGCGTTGGCGACAGGGGCACTTACGAGCAGTACTTC. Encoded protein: CSVGDRGTYEQYF.

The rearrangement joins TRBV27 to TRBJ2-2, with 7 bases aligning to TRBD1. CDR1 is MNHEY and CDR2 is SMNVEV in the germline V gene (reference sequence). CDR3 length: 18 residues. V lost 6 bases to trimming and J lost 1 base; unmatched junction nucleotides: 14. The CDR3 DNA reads TGTGCCAGCAGACCCACCTTCTTGGACAGGATGAACACCGGGGAGCTGTTTTTT. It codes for CASRPTFLDRMNTGELFF.

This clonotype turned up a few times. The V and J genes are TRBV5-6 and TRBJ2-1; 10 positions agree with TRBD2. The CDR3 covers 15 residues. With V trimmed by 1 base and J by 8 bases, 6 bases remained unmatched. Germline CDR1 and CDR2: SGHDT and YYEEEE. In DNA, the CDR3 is TGTGCCAGCAGCTTGAAGCGGGGGGGCCTGGATGAGCAGTTCTTC. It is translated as CASSLKRGGLDEQFF. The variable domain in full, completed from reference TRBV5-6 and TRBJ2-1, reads DAGVTQSPTHLIKTRGQQVTLRCSPKSGHDTVSWYQQALGQGPQFIFQYYEEEERQRGNFPDRFSGHQFPNYSSELNVNALLLGDSALYLCASSLKRGGLDEQFFGPGTRLTVL.

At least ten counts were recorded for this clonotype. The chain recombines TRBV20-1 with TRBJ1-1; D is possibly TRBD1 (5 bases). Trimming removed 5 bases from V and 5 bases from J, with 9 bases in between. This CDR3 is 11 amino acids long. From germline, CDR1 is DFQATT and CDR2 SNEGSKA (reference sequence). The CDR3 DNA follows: TGCAGTGCTCAGAAGGGGACTGAAGCTTTCTTT. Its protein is CSAQKGTEAFF.

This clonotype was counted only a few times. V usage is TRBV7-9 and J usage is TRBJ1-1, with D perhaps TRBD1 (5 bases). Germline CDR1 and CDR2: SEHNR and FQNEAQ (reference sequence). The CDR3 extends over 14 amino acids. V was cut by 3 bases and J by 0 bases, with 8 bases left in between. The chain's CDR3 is CASSFMGVNTEAFF. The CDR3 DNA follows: TGTGCCAGCAGCTTCATGGGGGTGAACACTGAAGCTTTCTTT.

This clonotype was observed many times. The CDR3 bases are TGTGCCAGCAGTTACCGGAAAATGAACACTGAAGCTTTCTTT. It codes for CASSYRKMNTEAFF. The V and J genes are TRBV6-6 and TRBJ1-1; the D is unclear. Trimming left V 2 bases short and J 0 bases short, with 7 bases between. The CDR3 totals 14 residues. CDR1 and CDR2 from the germline V gene are MNHNY and SVGAGI (reference sequence).

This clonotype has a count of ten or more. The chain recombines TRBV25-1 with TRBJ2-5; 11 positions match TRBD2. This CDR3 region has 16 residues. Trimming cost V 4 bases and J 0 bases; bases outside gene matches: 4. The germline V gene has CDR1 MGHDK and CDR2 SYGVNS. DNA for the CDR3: TGTGCCAGCAGTGGTGGGACTAGCGGTTACCAAGAGACCCAGTACTTC. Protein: CASSGGTSGYQETQYF.

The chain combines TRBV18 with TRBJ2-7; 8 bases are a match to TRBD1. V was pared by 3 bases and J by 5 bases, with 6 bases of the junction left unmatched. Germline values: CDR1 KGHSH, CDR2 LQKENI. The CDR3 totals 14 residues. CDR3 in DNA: TGTGCCAGCTCACCTAGCGGACAGGGAAACGAGCAGTACTTC. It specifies CASSPSGQGNEQYF.

For the CDR3, the DNA is TGCGCCAGCAGCACGGACAGCGATATGAACACTGAAGCTTTCTTT. The encoded protein is CASSTDSDMNTEAFF. The chain recombines TRBV5-1 with TRBJ1-1; TRBD1 might be the D (6 bases). CDR1 is SGHRS, CDR2 YFSETQ, per germline. Trimming removed 4 bases at V and 0 bases at J, with 13 bases between. This CDR3 has 15 residues.

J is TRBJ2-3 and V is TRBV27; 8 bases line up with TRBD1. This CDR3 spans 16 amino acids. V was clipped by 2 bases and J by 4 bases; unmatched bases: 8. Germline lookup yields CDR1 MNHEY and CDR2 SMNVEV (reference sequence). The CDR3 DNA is TGTGCCAGCAGTTTAGTTGACAGGGGAGGTTCAGATACGCAGTATTTT. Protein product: CASSLVDRGGSDTQYF.

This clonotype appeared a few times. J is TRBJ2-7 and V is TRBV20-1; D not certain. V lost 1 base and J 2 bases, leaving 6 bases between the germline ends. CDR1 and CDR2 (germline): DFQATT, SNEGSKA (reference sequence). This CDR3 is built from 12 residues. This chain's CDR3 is CSARVAAYEQYF. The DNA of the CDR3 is TGCAGTGCTAGAGTGGCAGCCTACGAGCAGTACTTC.

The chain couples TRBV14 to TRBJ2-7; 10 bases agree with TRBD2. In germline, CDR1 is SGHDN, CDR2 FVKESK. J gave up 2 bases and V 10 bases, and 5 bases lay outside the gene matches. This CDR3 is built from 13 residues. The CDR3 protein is CATQLAGTYEQYF. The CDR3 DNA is TGTGCCACCCAACTAGCGGGAACCTACGAGCAGTACTTC.

CDR3 sequence reads: CASSPRASTQYF. For the CDR3, the DNA is TGTGCCAGCTCACCAAGGGCAAGTACGCAGTATTTT. The chain combines TRBV18 with TRBJ2-3; D is ambiguous. The CDR3 is 12 amino acids. V gave up 2 bases and J gave up 8 bases, with 8 bases separating them. The germline V gene encodes CDR1 KGHSH and CDR2 LQKENI.

The CDR3 protein is CSAREAGPAELFF. CDR3 DNA sequence: TGCAGTGCTAGAGAAGCAGGTCCCGCGGAGCTGTTTTTT. The V and J genes are TRBV20-1 and TRBJ2-2; D not certain. Looked up from germline, CDR1 is DFQATT and CDR2 is SNEGSKA (reference sequence). There are 13 residues in the CDR3. The V end lost 0 bases, the J end lost 10 bases, and 12 bases lay between the germline ends.

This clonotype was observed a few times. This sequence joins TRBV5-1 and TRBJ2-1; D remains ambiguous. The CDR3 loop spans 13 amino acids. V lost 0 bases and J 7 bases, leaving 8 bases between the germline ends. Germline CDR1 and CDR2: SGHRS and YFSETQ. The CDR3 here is CASSLERNNEQFF. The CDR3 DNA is TGCGCCAGCAGCTTGGAAAGAAATAATGAGCAGTTCTTC.

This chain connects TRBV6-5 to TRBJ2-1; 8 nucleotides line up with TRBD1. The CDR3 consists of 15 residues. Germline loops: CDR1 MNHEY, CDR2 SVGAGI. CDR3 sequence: CNGILLGQVGGEQFF. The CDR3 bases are TGTAACGGGATATTGTTGGGACAGGTCGGAGGGGAGCAGTTCTTC.